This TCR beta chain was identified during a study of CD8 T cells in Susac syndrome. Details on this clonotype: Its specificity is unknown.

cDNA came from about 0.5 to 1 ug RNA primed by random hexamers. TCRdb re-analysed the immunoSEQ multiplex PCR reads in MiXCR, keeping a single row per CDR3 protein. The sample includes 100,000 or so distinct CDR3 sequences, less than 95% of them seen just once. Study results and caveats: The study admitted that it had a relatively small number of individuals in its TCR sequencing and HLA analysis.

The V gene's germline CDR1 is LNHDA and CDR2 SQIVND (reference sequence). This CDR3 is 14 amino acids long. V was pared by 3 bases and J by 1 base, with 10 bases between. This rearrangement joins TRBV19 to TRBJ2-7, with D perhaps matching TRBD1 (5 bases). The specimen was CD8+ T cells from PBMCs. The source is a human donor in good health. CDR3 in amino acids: CASSIWGESYEQYF. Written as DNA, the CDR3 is TGTGCCAGTAGTATTTGGGGCGAGTCCTACGAGCAGTACTTC.